The entry below describes one T cell receptor (beta chain). The sample is drawn from a study of blood T cell repertoires in COVID-19. The V end lost 1 base, the J end lost 0 bases, and 7 bases lay between the germline ends. The CDR3 extends over 14 amino acids. CDR1 MGHRA and CDR2 YSYEKL come from the germline V gene. The assay was immunoSEQ multiplex PCR, and TCRdb's table has in-frame clones only and misses some. This table holds about 210,000 clones, around 86% found once. The specimen sequenced was PBMCs or T cells enriched from blood (not recorded which). This chain connects TRBV4-1 to TRBJ2-7, with TRBD1 as a possible D gene (6 bases). This clonotype originated in a man aged 35-49 years with acute COVID-19. The CDR3 loop is CASSQGDNSYEQYF. The CDR3 DNA is TGCGCCAGCAGCCAAGGGGACAACTCCTACGAGCAGTACTTC.